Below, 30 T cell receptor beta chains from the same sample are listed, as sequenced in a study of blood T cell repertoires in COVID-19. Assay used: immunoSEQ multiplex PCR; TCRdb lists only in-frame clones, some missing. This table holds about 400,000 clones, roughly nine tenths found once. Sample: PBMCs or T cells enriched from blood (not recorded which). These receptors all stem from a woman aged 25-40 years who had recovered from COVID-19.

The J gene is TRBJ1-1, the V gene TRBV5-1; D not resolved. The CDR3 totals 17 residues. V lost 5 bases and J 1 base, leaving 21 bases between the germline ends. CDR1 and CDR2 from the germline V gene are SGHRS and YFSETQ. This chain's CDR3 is CASRSWVVRDKNTEAFF. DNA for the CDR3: TGCGCCAGCAGGTCATGGGTGGTCAGAGACAAGAACACTGAAGCTTTCTTT.

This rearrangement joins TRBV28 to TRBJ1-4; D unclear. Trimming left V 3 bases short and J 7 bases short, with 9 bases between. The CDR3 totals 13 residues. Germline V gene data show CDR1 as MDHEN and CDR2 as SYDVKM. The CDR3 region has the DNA TGTGCCAGCAGTTTTCGGGGTTCTGAAAAACTGTTTTTT. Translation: CASSFRGSEKLFF. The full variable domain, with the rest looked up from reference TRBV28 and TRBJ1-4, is DVKVTQSSRYLVKRTGEKVFLECVQDMDHENMFWYRQDPGLGLRLIYFSYDVKMKEKGDIPEGYSVSREKKERFSLILESASTNQTSMYLCASSFRGSEKLFFGSGTQLSVL.

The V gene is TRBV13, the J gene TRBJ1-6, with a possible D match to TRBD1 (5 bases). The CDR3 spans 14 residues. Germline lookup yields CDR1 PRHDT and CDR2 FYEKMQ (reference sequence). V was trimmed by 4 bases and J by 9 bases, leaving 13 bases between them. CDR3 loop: CASSSTVFGSPLHF. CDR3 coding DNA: TGTGCCAGCAGCTCGACAGTTTTTGGTTCACCCCTCCACTTT.

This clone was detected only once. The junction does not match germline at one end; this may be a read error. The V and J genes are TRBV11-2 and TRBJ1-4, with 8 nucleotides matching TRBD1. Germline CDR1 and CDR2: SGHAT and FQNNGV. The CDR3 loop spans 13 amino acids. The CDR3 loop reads CASSSTPDRERGF. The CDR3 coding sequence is TGTGCCAGCAGCTCAACACCGGACAGGGAACGTGGTTTT.

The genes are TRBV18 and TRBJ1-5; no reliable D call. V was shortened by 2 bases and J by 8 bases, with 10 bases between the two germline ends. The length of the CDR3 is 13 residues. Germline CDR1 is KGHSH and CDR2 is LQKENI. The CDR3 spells CASSPGRMEPQHF. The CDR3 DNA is TGTGCCAGCTCACCAGGGAGAATGGAGCCCCAGCATTTT.

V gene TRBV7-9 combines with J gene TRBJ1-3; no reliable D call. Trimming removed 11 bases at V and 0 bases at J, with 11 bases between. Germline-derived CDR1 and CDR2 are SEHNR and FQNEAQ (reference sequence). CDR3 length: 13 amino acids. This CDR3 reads CARDGLSGNTIYF. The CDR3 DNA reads TGTGCCCGAGACGGACTCTCTGGAAACACCATATATTTT.

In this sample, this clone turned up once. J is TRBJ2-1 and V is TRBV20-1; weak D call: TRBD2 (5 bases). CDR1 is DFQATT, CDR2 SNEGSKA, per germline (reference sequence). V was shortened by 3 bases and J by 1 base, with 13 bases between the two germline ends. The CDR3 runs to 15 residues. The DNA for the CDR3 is TGCAGTGCTAGTAATGCGCGGGCATCCTACAATGAGCAGTTCTTC. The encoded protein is CSASNARASYNEQFF.

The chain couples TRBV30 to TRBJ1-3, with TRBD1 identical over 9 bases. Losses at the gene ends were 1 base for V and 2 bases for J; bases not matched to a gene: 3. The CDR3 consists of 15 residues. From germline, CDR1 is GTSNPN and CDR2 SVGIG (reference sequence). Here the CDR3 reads CAWSGDRAPGNTIYF. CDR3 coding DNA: TGTGCCTGGAGTGGGGACAGGGCTCCTGGAAACACCATATATTTT.

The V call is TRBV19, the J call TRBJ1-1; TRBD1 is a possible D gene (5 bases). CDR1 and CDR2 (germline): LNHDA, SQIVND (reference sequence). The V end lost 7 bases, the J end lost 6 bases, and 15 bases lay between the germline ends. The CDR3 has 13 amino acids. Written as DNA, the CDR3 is TGTGCCAGTACCCAGGGCCTAGGCGCTGAAGCTTTCTTT. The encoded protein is CASTQGLGAEAFF. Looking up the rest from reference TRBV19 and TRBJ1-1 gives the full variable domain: DGGITQSPKYLFRKEGQNVTLSCEQNLNHDAMYWYRQDPGQGLRLIYYSQIVNDFQKGDIAEGYSVSREKKESFPLTVTSAQKNPTAFYLCASTQGLGAEAFFGQGTRLTVV.

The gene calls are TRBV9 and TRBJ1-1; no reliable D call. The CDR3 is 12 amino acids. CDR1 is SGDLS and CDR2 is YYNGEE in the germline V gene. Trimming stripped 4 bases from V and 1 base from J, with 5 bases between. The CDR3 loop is CASSTWNTEAFF. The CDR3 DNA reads TGTGCCAGCAGCACTTGGAACACTGAAGCTTTCTTT.

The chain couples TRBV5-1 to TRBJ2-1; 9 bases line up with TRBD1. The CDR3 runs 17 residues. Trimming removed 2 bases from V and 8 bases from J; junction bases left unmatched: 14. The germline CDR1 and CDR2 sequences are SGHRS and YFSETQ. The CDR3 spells CASSFSGTGILLDEQFF. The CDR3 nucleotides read TGCGCCAGCAGCTTCTCCGGGACAGGGATTTTACTTGATGAGCAGTTCTTC.

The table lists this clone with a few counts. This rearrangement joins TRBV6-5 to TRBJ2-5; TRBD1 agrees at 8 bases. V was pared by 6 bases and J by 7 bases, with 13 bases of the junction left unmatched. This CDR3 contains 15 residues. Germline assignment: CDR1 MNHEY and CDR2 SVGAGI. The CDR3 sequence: CASRSPGGLMGTQYF. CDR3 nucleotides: TGTGCCAGCAGAAGCCCAGGGGGCCTTATGGGGACCCAGTACTTC.

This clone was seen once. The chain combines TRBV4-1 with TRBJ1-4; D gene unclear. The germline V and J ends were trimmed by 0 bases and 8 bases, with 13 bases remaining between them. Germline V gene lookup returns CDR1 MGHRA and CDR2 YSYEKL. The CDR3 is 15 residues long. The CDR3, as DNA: TGCGCCAGCAGCCAAGATGGGCAGGTTCGCGAAAAACTGTTTTTT. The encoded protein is CASSQDGQVREKLFF.

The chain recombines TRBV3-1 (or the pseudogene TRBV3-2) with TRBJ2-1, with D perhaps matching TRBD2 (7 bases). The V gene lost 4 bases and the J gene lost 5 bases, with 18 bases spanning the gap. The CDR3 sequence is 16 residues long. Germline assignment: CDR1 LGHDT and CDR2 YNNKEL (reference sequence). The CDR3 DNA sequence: TGTGCCAGCAGCCCCTGGTTGGTGGGGGGGCACAATGAGCAGTTCTTC. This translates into CASSPWLVGGHNEQFF.

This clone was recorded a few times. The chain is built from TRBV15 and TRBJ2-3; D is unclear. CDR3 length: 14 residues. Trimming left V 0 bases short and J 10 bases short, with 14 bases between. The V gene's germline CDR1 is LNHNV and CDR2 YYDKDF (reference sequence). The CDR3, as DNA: TGTGCCACCAGCAGAGAAGGAGAAGTTCACGCGCAGTATTTT. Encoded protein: CATSREGEVHAQYF.

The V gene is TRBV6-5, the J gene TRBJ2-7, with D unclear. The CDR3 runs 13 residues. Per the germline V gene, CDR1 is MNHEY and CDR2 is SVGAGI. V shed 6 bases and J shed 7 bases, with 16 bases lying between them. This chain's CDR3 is CASRNNIPFEQYF. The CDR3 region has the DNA TGTGCCAGCAGGAACAATATCCCTTTTGAGCAGTACTTC.

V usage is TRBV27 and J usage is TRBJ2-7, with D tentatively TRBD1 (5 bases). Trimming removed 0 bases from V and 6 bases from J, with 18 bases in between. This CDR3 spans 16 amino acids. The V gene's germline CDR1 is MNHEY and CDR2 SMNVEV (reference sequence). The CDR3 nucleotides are TGTGCCAGCAGTTTATCGTTGGGGCTTCCCCTTTTCGAGCAGTACTTC. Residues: CASSLSLGLPLFEQYF.

The CDR3, as DNA: TGTGCCAGCAAACCCCAGGACACTGAAGCTTTCTTT. It is translated as CASKPQDTEAFF. The V call is TRBV12-3 or TRBV12-4, the J call TRBJ1-1; D call uncertain. Trimming shortened V by 7 bases and J by 3 bases, and 9 bases separated the two germline ends. CDR3 length: 12 residues.

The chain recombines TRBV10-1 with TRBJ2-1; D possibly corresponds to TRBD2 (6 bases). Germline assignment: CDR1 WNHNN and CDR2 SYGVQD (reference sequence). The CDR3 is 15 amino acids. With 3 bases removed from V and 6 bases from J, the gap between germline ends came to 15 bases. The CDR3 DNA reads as TGCGCCAGCAGTGATGGGGCAGCGGGCCTCAATGAGCAGTTCTTC. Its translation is CASSDGAAGLNEQFF.

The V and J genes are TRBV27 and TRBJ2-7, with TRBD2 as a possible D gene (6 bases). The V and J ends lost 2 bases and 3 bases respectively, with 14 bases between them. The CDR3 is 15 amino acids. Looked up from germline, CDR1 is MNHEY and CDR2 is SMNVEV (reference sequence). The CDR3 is CASSLALAAHYEQYF. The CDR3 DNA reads TGTGCCAGCAGTTTAGCACTAGCCGCACACTACGAGCAGTACTTC.

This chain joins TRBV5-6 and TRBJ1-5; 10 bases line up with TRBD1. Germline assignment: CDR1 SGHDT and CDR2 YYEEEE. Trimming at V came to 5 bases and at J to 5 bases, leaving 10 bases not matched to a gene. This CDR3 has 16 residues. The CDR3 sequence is CASSLWDRGVHQPQHF. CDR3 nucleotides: TGTGCCAGCAGTTTGTGGGACAGGGGAGTACATCAGCCCCAGCATTTT.

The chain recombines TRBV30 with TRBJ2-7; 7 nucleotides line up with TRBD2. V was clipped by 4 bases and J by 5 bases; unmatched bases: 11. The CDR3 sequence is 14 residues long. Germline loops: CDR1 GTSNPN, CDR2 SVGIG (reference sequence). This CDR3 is CAWTRLARRNEQYF. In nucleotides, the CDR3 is TGTGCCTGGACCCGACTAGCACGGAGGAACGAGCAGTACTTC.

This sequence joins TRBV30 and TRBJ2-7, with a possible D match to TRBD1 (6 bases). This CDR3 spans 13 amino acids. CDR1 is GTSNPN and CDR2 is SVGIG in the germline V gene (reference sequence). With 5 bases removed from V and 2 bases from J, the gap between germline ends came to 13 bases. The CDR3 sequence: CAWGRGEAYEQYF. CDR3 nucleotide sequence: TGTGCCTGGGGCAGGGGAGAGGCCTACGAGCAGTACTTC.

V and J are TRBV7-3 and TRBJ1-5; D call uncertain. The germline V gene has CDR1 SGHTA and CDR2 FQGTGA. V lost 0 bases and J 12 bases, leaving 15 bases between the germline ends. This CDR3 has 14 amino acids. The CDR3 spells CASSLTVVLSFQHF. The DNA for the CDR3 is TGTGCCAGCAGCTTAACCGTGGTTCTATCATTCCAGCATTTT.

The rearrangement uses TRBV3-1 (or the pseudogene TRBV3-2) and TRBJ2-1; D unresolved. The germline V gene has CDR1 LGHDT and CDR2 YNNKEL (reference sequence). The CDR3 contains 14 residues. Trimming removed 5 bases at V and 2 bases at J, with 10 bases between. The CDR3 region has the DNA TGTGCCAGCAGCGACTGGGTGACCTACAATGAGCAGTTCTTC. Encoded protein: CASSDWVTYNEQFF.

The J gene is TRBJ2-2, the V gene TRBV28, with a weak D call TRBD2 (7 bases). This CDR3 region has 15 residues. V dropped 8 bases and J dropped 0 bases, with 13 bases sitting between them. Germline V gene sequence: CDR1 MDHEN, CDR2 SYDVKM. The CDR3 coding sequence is TGTGCCAGCGCGAGCGGGACAACGAACACCGGGGAGCTGTTTTTT. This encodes CASASGTTNTGELFF.

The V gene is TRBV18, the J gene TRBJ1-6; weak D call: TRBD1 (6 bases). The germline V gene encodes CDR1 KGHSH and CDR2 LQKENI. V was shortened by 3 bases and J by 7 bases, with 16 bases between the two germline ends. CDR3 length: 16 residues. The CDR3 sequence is CASSPESTGINSPLHF. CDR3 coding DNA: TGTGCCAGCTCACCCGAGTCTACAGGGATAAATTCACCCCTCCACTTT.

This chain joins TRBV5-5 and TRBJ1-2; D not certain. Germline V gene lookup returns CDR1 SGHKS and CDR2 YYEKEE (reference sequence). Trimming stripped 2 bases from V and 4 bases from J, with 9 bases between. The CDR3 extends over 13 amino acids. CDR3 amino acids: CASSFTIIYGYTF. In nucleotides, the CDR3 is TGTGCCAGCAGCTTTACTATTATCTATGGCTACACCTTC.

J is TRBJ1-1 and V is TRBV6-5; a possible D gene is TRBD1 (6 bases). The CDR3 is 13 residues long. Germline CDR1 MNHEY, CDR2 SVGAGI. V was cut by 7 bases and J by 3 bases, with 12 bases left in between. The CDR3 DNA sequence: TGTGCCAGCACGGCAGGGGCCGACACTGAAGCTTTCTTT. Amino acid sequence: CASTAGADTEAFF.

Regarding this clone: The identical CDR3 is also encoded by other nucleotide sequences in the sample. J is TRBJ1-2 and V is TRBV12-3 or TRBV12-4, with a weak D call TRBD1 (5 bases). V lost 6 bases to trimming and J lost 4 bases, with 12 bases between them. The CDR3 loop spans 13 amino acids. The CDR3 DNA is TGTGCCAGCAGCCTCGACAGAGTCTATGGCTACACCTTC. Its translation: CASSLDRVYGYTF.